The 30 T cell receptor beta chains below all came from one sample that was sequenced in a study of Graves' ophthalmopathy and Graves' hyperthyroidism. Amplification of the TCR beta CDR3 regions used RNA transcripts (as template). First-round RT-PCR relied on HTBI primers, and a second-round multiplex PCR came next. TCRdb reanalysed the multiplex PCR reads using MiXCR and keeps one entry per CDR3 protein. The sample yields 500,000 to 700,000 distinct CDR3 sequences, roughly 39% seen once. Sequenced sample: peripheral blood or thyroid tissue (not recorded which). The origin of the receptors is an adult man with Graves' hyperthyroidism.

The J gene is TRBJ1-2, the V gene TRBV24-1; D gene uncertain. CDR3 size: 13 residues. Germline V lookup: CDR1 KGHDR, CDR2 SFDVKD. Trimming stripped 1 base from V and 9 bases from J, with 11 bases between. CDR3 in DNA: TGTGCCACCAGTGATTTAGGCAGCGACCGCTACACCTTC. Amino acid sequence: CATSDLGSDRYTF.

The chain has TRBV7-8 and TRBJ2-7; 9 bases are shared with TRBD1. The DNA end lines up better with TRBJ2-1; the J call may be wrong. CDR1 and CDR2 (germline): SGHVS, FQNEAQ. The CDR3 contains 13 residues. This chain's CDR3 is CASSLDRGNEQFF. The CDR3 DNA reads TGTGCCAGCAGCTTGGACAGGGGAAATGAGCAGTTCTTC.

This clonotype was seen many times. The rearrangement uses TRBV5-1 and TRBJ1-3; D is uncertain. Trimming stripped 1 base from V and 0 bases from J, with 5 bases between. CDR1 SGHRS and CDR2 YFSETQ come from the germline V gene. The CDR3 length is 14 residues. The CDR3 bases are TGCGCCAGCAGCTTGACAGTCTCTGGAAACACCATATATTTT. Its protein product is CASSLTVSGNTIYF.

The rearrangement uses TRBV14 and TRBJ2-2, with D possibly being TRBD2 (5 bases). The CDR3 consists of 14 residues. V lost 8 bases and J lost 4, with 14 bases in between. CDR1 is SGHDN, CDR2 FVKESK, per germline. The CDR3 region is CASSPLGPTGELFF. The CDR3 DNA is TGTGCCAGCTCACCACTAGGTCCCACCGGGGAGCTGTTTTTT.

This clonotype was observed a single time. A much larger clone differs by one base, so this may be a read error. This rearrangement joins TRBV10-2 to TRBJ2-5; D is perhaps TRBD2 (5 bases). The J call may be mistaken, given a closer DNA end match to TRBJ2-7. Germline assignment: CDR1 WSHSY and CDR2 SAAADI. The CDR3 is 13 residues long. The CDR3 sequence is CASSESRGYEQYF. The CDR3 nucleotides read TGCGCCAGCAGTGAGTCCCGGGGCTACGAGCAGTACTTC.

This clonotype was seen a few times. The DNA for the CDR3 is TGTGCCAGCAGTTCCACCAGGGAAAACTACGAGCAGTACTTC. It is translated as CASSSTRENYEQYF. The J gene is TRBJ2-7, the V gene TRBV28, with TRBD1 as a possible D gene (5 bases). Per germline, CDR1 MDHEN and CDR2 SYDVKM. V lost 4 bases and J lost 3, with 13 bases in between. The CDR3 consists of 14 residues.

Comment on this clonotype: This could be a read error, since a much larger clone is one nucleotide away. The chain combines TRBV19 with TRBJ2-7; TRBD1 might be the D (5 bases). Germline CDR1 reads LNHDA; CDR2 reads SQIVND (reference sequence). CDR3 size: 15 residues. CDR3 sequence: CASRPRGSNSHEQYF. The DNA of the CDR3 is TGTGCCAGTAGACCAAGGGGAAGCAACTCCCACGAGCAGTACTTC.

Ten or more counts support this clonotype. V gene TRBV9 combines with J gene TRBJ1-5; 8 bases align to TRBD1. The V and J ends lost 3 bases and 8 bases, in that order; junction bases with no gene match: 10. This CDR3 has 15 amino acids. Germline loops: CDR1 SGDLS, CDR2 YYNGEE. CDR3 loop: CASSAGQGRWEPQHF. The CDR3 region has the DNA TGTGCCAGCAGCGCCGGACAGGGAAGATGGGAGCCCCAGCATTTT.

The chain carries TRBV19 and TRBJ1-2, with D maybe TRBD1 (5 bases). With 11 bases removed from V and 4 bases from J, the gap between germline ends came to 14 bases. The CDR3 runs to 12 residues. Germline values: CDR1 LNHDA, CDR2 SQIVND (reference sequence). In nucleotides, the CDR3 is TGTGCCGCCCGCGACAGTAGCTATGGCTACACCTTC. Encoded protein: CAARDSSYGYTF. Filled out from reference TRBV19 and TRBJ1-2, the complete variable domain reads DGGITQSPKYLFRKEGQNVTLSCEQNLNHDAMYWYRQDPGQGLRLIYYSQIVNDFQKGDIAEGYSVSREKKESFPLTVTSAQKNPTAFYLCAARDSSYGYTFGSGTRLTVV.

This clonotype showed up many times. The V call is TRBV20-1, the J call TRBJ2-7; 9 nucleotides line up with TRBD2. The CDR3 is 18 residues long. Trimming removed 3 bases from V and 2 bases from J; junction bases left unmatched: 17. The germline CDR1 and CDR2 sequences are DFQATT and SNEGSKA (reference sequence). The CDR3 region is CSAREMGLTSGSTYEQYF. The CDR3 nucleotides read TGCAGTGCTAGGGAGATGGGACTTACTAGCGGGTCTACCTACGAGCAGTACTTC.

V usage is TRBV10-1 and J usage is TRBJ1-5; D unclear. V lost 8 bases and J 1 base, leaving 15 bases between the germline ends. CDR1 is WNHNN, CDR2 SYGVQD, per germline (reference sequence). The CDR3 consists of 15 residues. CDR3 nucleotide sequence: TGCGCCAGCGGCCCGCCGACTAGAAGCAATCAGCCCCAGCATTTT. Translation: CASGPPTRSNQPQHF.

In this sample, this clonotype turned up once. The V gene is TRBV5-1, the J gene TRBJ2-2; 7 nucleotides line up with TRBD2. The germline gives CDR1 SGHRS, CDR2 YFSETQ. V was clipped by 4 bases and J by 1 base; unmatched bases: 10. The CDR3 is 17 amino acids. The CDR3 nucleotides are TGCGCCAGCAGCCTCCAGCTAGCGGCAAGGAACACCGGGGAGCTGTTTTTT. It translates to CASSLQLAARNTGELFF.

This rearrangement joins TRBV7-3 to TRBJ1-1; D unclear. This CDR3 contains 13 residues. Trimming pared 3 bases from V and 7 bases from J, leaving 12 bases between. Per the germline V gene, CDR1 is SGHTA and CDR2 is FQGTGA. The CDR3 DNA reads TGTGCCAGCAGCTTCGGACTAGGGAGTGAAGCTTTCTTT. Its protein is CASSFGLGSEAFF.

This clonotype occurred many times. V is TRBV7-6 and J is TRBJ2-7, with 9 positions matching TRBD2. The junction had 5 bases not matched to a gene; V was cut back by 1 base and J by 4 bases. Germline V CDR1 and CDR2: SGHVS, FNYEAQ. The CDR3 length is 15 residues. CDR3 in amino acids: CASSLGGSGSYEQYF. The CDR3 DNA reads TGTGCCAGCAGCTTAGGGGGTAGCGGGAGTTACGAGCAGTACTTC.

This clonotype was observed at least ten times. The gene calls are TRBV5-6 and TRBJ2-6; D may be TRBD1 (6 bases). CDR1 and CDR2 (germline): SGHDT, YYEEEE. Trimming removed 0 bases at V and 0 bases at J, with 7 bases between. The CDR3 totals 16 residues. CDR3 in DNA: TGTGCCAGCAGCTTGGTGGACAGCTCTGGGGCCAACGTCCTGACTTTC. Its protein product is CASSLVDSSGANVLTF.

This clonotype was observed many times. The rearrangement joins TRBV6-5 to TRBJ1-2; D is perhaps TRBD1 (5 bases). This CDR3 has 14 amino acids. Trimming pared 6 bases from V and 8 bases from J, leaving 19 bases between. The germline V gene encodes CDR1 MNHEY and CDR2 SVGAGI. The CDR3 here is CASSHGGDASGYTF. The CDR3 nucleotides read TGTGCCAGCAGCCACGGGGGGGACGCGAGCGGCTACACCTTC.

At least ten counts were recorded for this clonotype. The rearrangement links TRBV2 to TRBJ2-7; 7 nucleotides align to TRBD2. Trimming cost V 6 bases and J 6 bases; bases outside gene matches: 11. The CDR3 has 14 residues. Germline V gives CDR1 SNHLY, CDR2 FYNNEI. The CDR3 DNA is TGTGCCAGCAGGGGGGGGTCGGGCAGAAGCGAGCAGTACTTC. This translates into CASRGGSGRSEQYF.

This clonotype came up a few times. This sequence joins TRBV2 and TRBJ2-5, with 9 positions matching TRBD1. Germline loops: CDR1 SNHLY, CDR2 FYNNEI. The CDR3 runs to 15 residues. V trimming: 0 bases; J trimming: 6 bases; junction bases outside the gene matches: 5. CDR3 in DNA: TGTGCCAGCAGTGAAGCGGGACAGGGCGGGAAGACCCAGTACTTC. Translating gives CASSEAGQGGKTQYF.

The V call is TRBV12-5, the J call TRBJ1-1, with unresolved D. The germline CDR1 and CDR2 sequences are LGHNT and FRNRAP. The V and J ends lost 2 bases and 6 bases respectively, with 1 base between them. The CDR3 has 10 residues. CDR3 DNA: TGTGCTAGTGGTTTGTCTGAAGCTTTCTTT. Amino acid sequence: CASGLSEAFF.

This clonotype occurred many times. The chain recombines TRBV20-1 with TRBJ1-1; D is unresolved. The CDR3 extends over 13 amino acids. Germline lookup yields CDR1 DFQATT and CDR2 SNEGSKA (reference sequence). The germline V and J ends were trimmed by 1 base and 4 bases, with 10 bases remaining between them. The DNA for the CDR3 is TGCAGTGCTAGAGTCTCCCAAGCCACTGAAGCTTTCTTT. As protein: CSARVSQATEAFF.

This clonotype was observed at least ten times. The CDR3 here is CASSEIGRATPEAFF. CDR3 nucleotide sequence: TGTGCCAGCAGTGAAATCGGGCGGGCGACCCCTGAAGCTTTCTTT. This rearrangement joins TRBV25-1 to TRBJ1-1; D remains unclear. Between the trimmed V and J ends, which lost 2 bases and 6 bases, there was a span of 16 bases. The V gene's germline CDR1 is MGHDK and CDR2 SYGVNS. The CDR3 runs 15 residues.

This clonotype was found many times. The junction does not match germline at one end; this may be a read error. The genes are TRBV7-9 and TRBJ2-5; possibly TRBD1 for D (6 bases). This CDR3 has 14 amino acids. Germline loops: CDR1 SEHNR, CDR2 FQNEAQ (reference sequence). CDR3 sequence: CASSPTGFVETQYF. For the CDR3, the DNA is TGTGCTAGCAGCCCCACAGGGTTTGTGGAGACCCAGTACTTC.

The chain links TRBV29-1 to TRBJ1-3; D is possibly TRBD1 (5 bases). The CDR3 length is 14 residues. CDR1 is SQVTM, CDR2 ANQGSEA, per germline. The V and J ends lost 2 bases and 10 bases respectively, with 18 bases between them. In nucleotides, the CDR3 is TGCAGCGTTGAACCGACAGCGAACGGGGAGACCATATATTTT. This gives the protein CSVEPTANGETIYF.

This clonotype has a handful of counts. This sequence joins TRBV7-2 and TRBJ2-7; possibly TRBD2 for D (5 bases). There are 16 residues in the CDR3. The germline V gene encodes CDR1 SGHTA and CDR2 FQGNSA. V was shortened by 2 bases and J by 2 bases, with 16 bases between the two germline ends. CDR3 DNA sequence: TGTGCCAGCAGCTTACCCACGGACTCGTTTACCTACGAGCAGTACTTC. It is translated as CASSLPTDSFTYEQYF.

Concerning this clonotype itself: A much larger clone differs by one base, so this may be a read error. CDR3 nucleotide sequence: TGTGCCAGCGCCACAGGGGCGGGTCTATACGAGCAGTACTTC. Its protein product is CASATGAGLYEQYF. This chain links TRBV11-2 with TRBJ2-7, with 7 positions matching TRBD1. Germline V gives CDR1 SGHAT, CDR2 FQNNGV. Unmatched junction bases numbered 11, after V lost 8 bases and J lost 4 bases. There are 14 residues in the CDR3.

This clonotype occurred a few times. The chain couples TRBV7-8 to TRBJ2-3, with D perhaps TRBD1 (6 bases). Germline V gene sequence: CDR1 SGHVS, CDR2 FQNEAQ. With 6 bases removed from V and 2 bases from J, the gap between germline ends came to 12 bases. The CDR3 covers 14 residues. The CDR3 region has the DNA TGTGCCAGCAGACCGACAGGCTACACAGATACGCAGTATTTT. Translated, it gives CASRPTGYTDTQYF.

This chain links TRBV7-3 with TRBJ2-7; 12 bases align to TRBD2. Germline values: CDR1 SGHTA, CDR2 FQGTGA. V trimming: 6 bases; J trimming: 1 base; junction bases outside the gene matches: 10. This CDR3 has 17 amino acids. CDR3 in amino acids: CASRRTSGVSRSYEQYF. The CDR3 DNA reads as TGTGCCAGCAGAAGGACTAGCGGGGTTTCCCGATCCTACGAGCAGTACTTC.

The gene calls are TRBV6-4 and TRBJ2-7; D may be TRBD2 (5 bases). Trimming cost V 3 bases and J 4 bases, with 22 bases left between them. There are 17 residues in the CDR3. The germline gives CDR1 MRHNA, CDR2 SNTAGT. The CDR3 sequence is CASSDWGDLVRVYEQYF. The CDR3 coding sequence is TGTGCCAGCAGTGATTGGGGAGACCTGGTAAGAGTATACGAGCAGTACTTC.

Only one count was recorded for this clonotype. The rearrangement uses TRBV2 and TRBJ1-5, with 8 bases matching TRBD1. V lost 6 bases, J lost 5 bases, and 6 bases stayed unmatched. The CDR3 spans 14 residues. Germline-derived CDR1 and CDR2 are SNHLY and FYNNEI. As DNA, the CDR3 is TGTGCCAGCAGAACAGGGGGAGGATATCAGCCCCAGCATTTT. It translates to CASRTGGGYQPQHF.

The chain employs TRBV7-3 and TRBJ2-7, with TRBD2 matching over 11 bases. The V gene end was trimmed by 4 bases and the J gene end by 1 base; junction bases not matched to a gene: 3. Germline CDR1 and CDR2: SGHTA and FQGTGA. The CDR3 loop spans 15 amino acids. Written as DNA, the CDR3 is TGTGCCAGCAGCTCGGGACTAGCGGAATCCTACGAGCAGTACTTC. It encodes CASSSGLAESYEQYF.